Listed below are T cell receptor beta chains from one sample, sequenced in a study of blood T cell repertoires in COVID-19. The data were produced by immunoSEQ multiplex PCR, yet TCRdb's version contains in-frame clones alone and is incomplete. The sample yields 330,000 or so clones, around nine tenths seen once. Sequencing was done on a sample of PBMCs or T cells enriched from blood (not recorded which). The receptors were gathered from a man in his thirties or forties who had recovered from COVID-19. Each CDR3 is given with its conserved first and last residue. D genes are given only for firm matches. Clone size, where shown, is once, few, many, or a class for clones that have expanded.

cdr3_aa,cdr3_nt,clone_size,d_call,v_call,j_call
CASSLSQSVMGDTF,TGTGCCAGCAGTTTATCCCAATCAGTAATGGGAGACACCTTC,.,.,TRBV28,TRBJ1-2
CASPRGRGSVDTQYF,TGTGCCAGCCCCCGGGGGCGGGGGTCCGTAGATACGCAGTATTTT,.,.,TRBV5-8,TRBJ2-3
CASSPRGGTGLYEQYF,TGTGCCAGCAGCCCTCGAGGGGGGACAGGGCTCTACGAGCAGTACTTC,.,TRBD1,TRBV7-9,TRBJ2-7
CASSQPGLAGGIEQFF,TGCGCCAGCAGCCAGCCCGGACTAGCGGGGGGGATTGAGCAGTTCTTC,.,TRBD2,TRBV4-1,TRBJ2-1
CASSFRDGYTF,TGTGCCAGCAGTTTTCGAGATGGCTACACCTTC,.,.,TRBV28,TRBJ1-2
CASSLREETQYF,TGTGCCAGCAGTTTACGAGAAGAGACCCAGTACTTC,.,.,TRBV28,TRBJ2-5
CASSLRDNQGNPYEQYF,TGTGCCAGCAGTTTACGAGATAACCAGGGGAACCCCTACGAGCAGTACTTC,.,.,TRBV27,TRBJ2-7
CVRMWSGGAFF,TGTGTCAGAATGTGGTCGGGGGGAGCTTTCTTT,.,.,TRBV7-5,TRBJ1-1
CASTTSGGTDTQYF,TGCGCCAGCACCACTAGCGGGGGGACAGATACGCAGTATTTT,.,TRBD2,TRBV5-1,TRBJ2-3
CASSQRQMSSGNTIYF,TGTGCCAGCAGCCAACGACAGATGAGCTCTGGAAACACCATATATTTT,few,.,TRBV3-1/TRBV3-2,TRBJ1-3
CASSSQGGRYEQYF,TGTGCCAGCAGTTCGCAGGGGGGTAGGTACGAGCAGTACTTC,.,.,TRBV6-5,TRBJ2-7
CASSLAPSNTEAFF,TGTGCCAGCAGCTTAGCCCCGTCGAACACTGAAGCTTTCTTT,.,.,TRBV9,TRBJ1-1
CAWSVLGKGLNSPLHF,TGTGCCTGGAGTGTACTGGGGAAGGGGTTGAATTCACCCCTCCACTTT,.,.,TRBV30,TRBJ1-6
CASSPLRASTDTQYF,TGTGCCAGCTCACCACTCAGGGCCAGCACAGATACGCAGTATTTT,.,.,TRBV18,TRBJ2-3
CASTSGGPPGNQFF,TGTGCCAGCACTAGCGGGGGGCCGCCTGGGAACCAGTTCTTC,.,TRBD2,TRBV2,TRBJ2-1
CASSVGGQSNQPQHF,TGTGCCAGCAGCGTAGGGGGACAGAGCAATCAGCCCCAGCATTTT,few,TRBD1,TRBV9,TRBJ1-5
CASSIAGLRYEQYF,TGTGCCAGTAGTATAGCGGGACTACGCTACGAGCAGTACTTC,.,TRBD2,TRBV19,TRBJ2-7
CASSYSETRSGNTIYF,TGTGCCAGCAGTTACTCAGAGACTCGGAGCGGAAACACCATATATTTT,.,.,TRBV6-6,TRBJ1-3
CAWSTGTGSSYNSPLHF,TGTGCCTGGAGTACCGGGACAGGGAGCTCCTATAATTCACCCCTCCACTTT,.,TRBD1,TRBV30,TRBJ1-6
CASSQGDRVVNEKLFF,TGTGCCAGCAGTCAGGGGGACAGGGTGGTGAATGAAAAACTGTTTTTT,.,TRBD1,TRBV28,TRBJ1-4
CASSPQTGIHTEAFF,TGTGCCAGTAGTCCCCAGACAGGGATTCACACTGAAGCTTTCTTT,.,TRBD1,TRBV19,TRBJ1-1
CAWSVWEEQETQYF,TGTGCCTGGAGTGTATGGGAGGAACAAGAGACCCAGTACTTC,.,.,TRBV30,TRBJ2-5
CASSDGGPTWGYTF,TGTGCCAGCTCCGACGGGGGACCCACCTGGGGCTACACCTTC,few,.,TRBV6-5,TRBJ1-2
CASSLDRAYGYTF,TGTGCCAGCAGCTTAGACAGGGCCTATGGCTACACCTTC,.,.,TRBV11-2,TRBJ1-2
CASILAWGNYGYTF,TGTGCCAGCATCCTAGCGTGGGGCAACTATGGCTACACCTTC,once,.,TRBV28,TRBJ1-2
CASSQTDRGMDQPQHF,TGTGCCAGCAGCCAAACGGACAGGGGGATGGATCAGCCCCAGCATTTT,.,TRBD1,TRBV4-2,TRBJ1-5
CASSYLSDNEQFF,TGTGCCAGCAGTTACTTGTCCGACAATGAGCAGTTCTTC,.,.,TRBV6-5,TRBJ2-1
CASSQGSGGYEQYF,TGTGCCAGCAGCCAGGGTAGCGGGGGGTACGAGCAGTACTTC,.,TRBD2,TRBV3-1/TRBV3-2,TRBJ2-7
CASTQQGASPEAFF,TGTGCCAGCACCCAACAGGGGGCATCACCTGAAGCTTTCTTT,few,TRBD1,TRBV3-1/TRBV3-2,TRBJ1-1